This T cell receptor beta chain was recorded in a study of T cell responses to AZD1222 COVID-19 vaccine. General study points: Close to half of spike-specific TCRs reportedly recognize unmutated variant regions. Donors skewed white British and female; clonal diversity was possibly underestimated. Spike-specific TCR repertoires showed rising breadth and depth after two AZD1222 doses. The CD4 TCRs associated with vaccination extended across spike and predominated at 160-218 and 743-854.

Trimming cost V 8 bases and J 2 bases; bases outside gene matches: 5. Germline CDR1 MNHNS, CDR2 SASEGT. The CDR3 covers 14 residues. Only in-frame clones appear in the TCRdb table, and some are missing; sequencing was by immunoSEQ multiplex PCR. The sample has roughly 120,000 clones, 88% seen once. To note about this clone: Its antigen is currently unknown.

The sequence came from an adult in good health. This sample comprised peripheral blood, obtained on day 0 of MenACWY control vaccination. V is TRBV6-1 and J is TRBJ2-1, with TRBD1 matching over 8 bases. The CDR3 DNA is TGTGCCAGCGCAGGGGGCTCTGCCTACAATGAGCAGTTCTTC. Protein: CASAGGSAYNEQFF.